This T cell receptor beta chain was recorded in a study of cytomegalovirus exposure and HLA in healthy donors. The V segment lost 3 bases and the J segment 5 bases; nucleotides outside the gene matches: 7. In germline, CDR1 is MNHEY, CDR2 SVGAGI. The CDR3 consists of 15 residues. General study results and limits: Association of a missense DCLRE1C variant with TCR beta V- and J-gene trimming was reported in a later analysis.

PCR amplification relied on 60 Vbeta primers (plus 13 Jbeta primers). Authors' analysis steps: Some 80 million unique TCR beta chains, roughly 10 million shared, were counted in a later analysis. Measured with immunoSEQ multiplex PCR; TCRdb has only the in-frame clones, and not every one. The DNA was the basis for D and trimming; V, J and clone size are from that table. The table lists about 140,000 clones, over 60% of them singletons, with 1.6% in the top ten. A note on this clone: Antigen unknown.

The sequence was obtained from a female donor in good health and CMV-seronegative. Source material: PBMCs. The gene calls are TRBV6-5 and TRBJ2-5; 9 bases are a match to TRBD2. DNA for the CDR3: TGTGCCAGCAGTTATGGCGGGGGGGCTTGGGAGACCCAGTACTTC. Translated, it gives CASSYGGGAWETQYF.